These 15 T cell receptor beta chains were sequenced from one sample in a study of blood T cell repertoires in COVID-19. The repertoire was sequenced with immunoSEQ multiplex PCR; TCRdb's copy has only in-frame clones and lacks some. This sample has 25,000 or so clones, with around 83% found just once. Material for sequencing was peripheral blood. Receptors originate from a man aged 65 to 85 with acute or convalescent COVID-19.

This chain's CDR3 is CSVPGTGARDTQYF. The DNA for the CDR3 is TGCAGCGTGCCCGGGACAGGGGCTCGGGATACGCAGTATTTT. The rearrangement links TRBV29-1 to TRBJ2-3, with 10 bases identical to TRBD1. J lost 6 bases, V lost 6 bases, and 9 bases had no gene match. The CDR3 is 14 amino acids. Germline V gives CDR1 SQVTM, CDR2 ANQGSEA.

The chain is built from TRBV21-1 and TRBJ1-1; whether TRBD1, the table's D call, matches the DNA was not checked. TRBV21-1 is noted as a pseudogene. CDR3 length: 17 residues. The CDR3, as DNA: TGTGCCAGCAGCAAAGGCGGCCAGGGAACCGATAACACTGAAGCTTTCTTT. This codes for CASSKGGQGTDNTEAFF.

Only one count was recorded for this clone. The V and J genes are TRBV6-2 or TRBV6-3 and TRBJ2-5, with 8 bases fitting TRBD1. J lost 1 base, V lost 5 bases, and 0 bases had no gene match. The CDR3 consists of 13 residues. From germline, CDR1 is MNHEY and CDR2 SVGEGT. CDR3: CASSQGAQETQYF. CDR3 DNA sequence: TGTGCCAGCAGTCAGGGGGCCCAAGAGACCCAGTACTTC.

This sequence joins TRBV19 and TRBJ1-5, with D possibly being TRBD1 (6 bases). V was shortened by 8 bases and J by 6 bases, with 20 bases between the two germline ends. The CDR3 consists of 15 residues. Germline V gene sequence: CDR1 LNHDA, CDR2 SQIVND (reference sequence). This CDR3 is CASSSGGLWGQPQHF. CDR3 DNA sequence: TGTGCCAGTTCGTCCGGGGGGCTGTGGGGTCAGCCCCAGCATTTT.

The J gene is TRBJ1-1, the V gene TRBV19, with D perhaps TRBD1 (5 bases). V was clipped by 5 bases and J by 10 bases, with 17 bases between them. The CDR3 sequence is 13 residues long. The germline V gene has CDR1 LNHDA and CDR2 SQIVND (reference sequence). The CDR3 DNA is TGTGCCAGTAGTGGGGATAGCCGCGGGGCAGCTTTCTTT. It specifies CASSGDSRGAAFF.

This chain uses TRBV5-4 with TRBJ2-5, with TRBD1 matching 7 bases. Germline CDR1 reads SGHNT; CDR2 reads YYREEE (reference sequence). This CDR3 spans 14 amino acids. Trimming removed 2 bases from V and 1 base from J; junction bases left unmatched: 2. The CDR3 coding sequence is TGTGCCAGCAGCTTACAGGGGACCCAAGAGACCCAGTACTTC. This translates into CASSLQGTQETQYF. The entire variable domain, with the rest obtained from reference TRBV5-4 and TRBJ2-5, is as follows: ETGVTQSPTHLIKTRGQQVTLRCSSQSGHNTVSWYQQALGQGPQFIFQYYREEENGRGNFPPRFSGLQFPNYSSELNVNALELDDSALYLCASSLQGTQETQYFGPGTRLLVL.

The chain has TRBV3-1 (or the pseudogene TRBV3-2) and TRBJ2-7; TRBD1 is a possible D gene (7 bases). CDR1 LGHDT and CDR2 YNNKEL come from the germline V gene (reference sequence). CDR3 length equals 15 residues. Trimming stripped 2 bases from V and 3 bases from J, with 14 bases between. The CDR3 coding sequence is TGTGCCAGCAGCCAAAATCAGGGGGGTTTCTACGAGCAGTACTTC. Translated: CASSQNQGGFYEQYF.

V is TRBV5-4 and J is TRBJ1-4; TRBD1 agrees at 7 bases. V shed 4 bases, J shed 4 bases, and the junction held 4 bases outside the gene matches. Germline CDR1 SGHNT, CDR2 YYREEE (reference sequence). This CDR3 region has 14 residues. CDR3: CASSRQGNNEKLFF. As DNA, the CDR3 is TGTGCCAGCAGCCGACAGGGAAATAATGAAAAACTGTTTTTT.

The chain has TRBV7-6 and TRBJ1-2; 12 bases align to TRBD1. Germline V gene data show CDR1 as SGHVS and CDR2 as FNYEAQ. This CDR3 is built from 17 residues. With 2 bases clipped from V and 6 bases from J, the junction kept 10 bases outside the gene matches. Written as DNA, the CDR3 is TGTGCCAGCAGCTTAACAGCCGGGACAGGGGGCGAGGATGGCTACACCTTC. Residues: CASSLTAGTGGEDGYTF.

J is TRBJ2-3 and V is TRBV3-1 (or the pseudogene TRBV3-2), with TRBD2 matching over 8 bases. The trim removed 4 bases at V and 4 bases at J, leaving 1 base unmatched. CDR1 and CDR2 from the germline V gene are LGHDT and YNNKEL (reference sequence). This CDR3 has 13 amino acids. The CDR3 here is CASSRGGPDTQYF. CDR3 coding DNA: TGTGCCAGCAGCCGCGGGGGGCCAGATACGCAGTATTTT.

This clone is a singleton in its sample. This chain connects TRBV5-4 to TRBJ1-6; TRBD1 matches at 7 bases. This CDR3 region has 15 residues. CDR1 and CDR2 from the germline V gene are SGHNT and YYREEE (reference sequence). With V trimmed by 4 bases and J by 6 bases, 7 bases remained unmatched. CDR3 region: CASSIQGISNSPLHF. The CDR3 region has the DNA TGTGCCAGCAGCATACAGGGGATATCTAATTCACCCCTCCACTTT.

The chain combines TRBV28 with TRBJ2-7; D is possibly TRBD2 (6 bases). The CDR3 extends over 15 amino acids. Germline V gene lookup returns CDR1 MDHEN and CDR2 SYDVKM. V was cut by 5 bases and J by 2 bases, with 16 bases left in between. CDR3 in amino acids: CASSPQSGLPYEQYF. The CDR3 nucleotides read TGTGCCAGCAGTCCCCAATCGGGACTCCCCTACGAGCAGTACTTC.

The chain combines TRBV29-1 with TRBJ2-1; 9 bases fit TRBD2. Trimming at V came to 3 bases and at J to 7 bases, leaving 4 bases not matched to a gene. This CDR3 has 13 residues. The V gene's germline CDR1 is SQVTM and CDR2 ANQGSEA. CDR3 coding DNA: TGCAGCGTTGATGCGGGAGGGAGGAATGAGCAGTTCTTC. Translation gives CSVDAGGRNEQFF.

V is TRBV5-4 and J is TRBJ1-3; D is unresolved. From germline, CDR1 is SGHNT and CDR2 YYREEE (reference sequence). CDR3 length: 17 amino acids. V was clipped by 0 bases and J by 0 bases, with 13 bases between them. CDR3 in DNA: TGTGCCAGCAGCTTGGAGCCGGCGGAACACTCTGGAAACACCATATATTTT. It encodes CASSLEPAEHSGNTIYF.

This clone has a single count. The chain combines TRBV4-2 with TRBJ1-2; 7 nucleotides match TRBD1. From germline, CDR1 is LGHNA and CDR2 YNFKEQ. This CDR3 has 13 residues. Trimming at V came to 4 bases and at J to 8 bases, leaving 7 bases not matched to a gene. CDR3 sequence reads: CASSLRDRGGYTF. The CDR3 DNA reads TGTGCCAGCAGCCTCCGGGACAGAGGCGGCTACACCTTC.